The rows below give T cell receptor beta chains drawn from one sample of a study of blood T cell repertoires in COVID-19. Libraries were prepared by immunoSEQ multiplex PCR; TCRdb keeps only in-frame clonotypes and omits some of them. This sample yields about 160,000 clones, of which roughly 80% are seen a single time; roughly 3.4% belongs to the top ten. The specimen was PBMCs or T cells enriched from blood (not recorded which). These receptors all stem from a woman aged 60-75 years who had recovered from COVID-19. Both conserved end residues are part of each CDR3.

v_gene | CDR3aa
TRBV19 | CATLRDQGQPQHF
TRBV14 | CASSRGTGGTQYF
TRBV6-1 | CASSERDSGEPRYF
TRBV13 | CASSLGGLGTDTQYF
TRBV5-1 | CASSLATETGRRPYGYTF
TRBV14 | CASSHVRTGSPYEQYF
TRBV12-3/TRBV12-4 | CASRRGGAGTQYF
TRBV10-3 | CAISESSGGVYNEQFF
TRBV2 | CASSDRGHQPQHF
TRBV18 | CASSPIGLEGEQFF
TRBV5-1 | CASSSDRGPTDTQYF
TRBV2 | CASSVGDSNNYGYTF
TRBV7-2 | CASSLVNRGGEKLFF
TRBV4-1 | CASSQDKEGEQYF
TRBV2 | CASSWGGMNTEAFF
TRBV30 | CAWSRLAGGNGYTF
TRBV4-1 | CASSQERGGQETQYF
TRBV5-6 | CASSFQGGAEAFF
TRBV10-2 | CASSETGVEAFF
TRBV5-1 | CASSLEGEGGITEAFF
TRBV3-1/TRBV3-2 | CASSQGLSYEQYF
TRBV5-1 | CASSLGTGGQETQYF
TRBV27 | CASSLNRVAGGRETQYF
TRBV3-1/TRBV3-2 | CASSYSGGANNEQFF
TRBV19 | CASGTLGSGDYGYTF
TRBV19 | CASSPIISGNTEAFF
TRBV4-2 | CASSPPLAGGNSYEQYF
TRBV5-4 | CASSLAGGGDEQYF
TRBV5-6 | CASSLYRVQTQYF
TRBV28 | CASSGLSGTGRGNQPQHF
TRBV25-1 | CASSSLGSTEAFF
TRBV7-8 | CASSPGTGLVRLVTEAFF
TRBV18 | CASSPQGGLNTEAFF
TRBV29-1 | CSATVMNTEAFF
TRBV13 | CASSLGQGPPLHF
TRBV5-6 | CASSLSGTGAGNTIYF
TRBV5-1 | CASSRWTSSSTDTQYF
TRBV5-1 | CASSPETSTGYLGIPGNTIYF
TRBV18 | CASSPPIDTGELFF
TRBV27 | CASRTRDSRYGYTF
TRBV19 | CASTAGGGRSNQPQHF
TRBV19 | CASSHGILGLAGGLSYNEQFF
TRBV27 | CASSSRTGVAYGYTF
TRBV3-1/TRBV3-2 | CASRTSGGHNEQFF
TRBV3-1/TRBV3-2 | CASSQSLSTDTQYF
TRBV27 | CASSLYGLASTDTQYF
TRBV2 | CASRQRQGFTNSPLHF
TRBV27 | CASRIGTPKNEQFF